Below are 29 T cell receptor beta chains sequenced from a single sample in a study of molecular identifiers for immune sequencing clone quantification (dated by TCRdb to 2016 to 2018). The library was generated by PCR. The sequencer listed for this sample is Illumina HiSeq 4000. The public reads were reprocessed in TCRdb via fastp at Q25 and MiXCR, keeping in-frame beta chains. Each record represents a unique CDR3 protein, reported with the most common genes and DNA among its rows. For this sample the table gives over 55,000 distinct CDR3 sequences, of which around 17% were detected only once. The top ten clones comprise approximately 1.6% of the sample. Sample: naive CD8+ T cells from blood, with Jurkat cell RNA spiked in. Taken with the paper, the label for cell subset or site translates to: FACS-sorted CD8+CD4-CCR7+CD45RA+ naive T cells. These receptor sequences come from a human donor in good health. Some libraries in this study had Jurkat cell RNA spiked in.

This clonotype has more than one count but fewer than ten. One base away lies a much larger clone, so this may be a sequencing read error. This chain uses TRBV18 with TRBJ2-4, with a possible D match to TRBD1 (6 bases). The V gene's germline CDR1 is KGHSH and CDR2 LQKENI. The V gene lost 3 bases and the J gene lost 0 bases, with 18 bases spanning the gap. The CDR3 has 18 residues. Written as DNA, the CDR3 is TGTGCCAGCTCACCGGGGGCAGCTCCTTCAATAGCCAAAAACATTCAGTACTTC. It codes for CASSPGAAPSIAKNIQYF.

This clonotype appeared a few times. This may come from a read error, since a much larger clone is one base off. The chain has TRBV10-3 and TRBJ2-3; 7 bases line up with TRBD1. Germline CDR1 reads ENHRY; CDR2 reads SYGVKD. The CDR3 contains 14 residues. J lost 3 bases, V lost 11 bases, and 11 bases had no gene match. The CDR3 DNA reads as TGTGCCGGTACAGGGGCCCTGTTGACAGATACGCAGTATTTT. Translating gives CAGTGALLTDTQYF.

Regarding this clonotype: A much larger clone differs from this one at a single base, so this may be a read error. The J gene is TRBJ2-2, the V gene TRBV11-2; a weak D match, TRBD1 (6 bases). V was shortened by 5 bases and J by 3 bases, with 19 bases between the two germline ends. The germline V gene encodes CDR1 SGHAT and CDR2 FQNNGV. This CDR3 is 17 amino acids long. DNA of the CDR3: TGTGCCAGCAGCCTACCCCGGACAGACCCGGACACCGGGGAGCTGTTTTTT. Its translation is CASSLPRTDPDTGELFF.

This clonotype was detected ten times or more. This sequence joins TRBV12-3 or TRBV12-4 and TRBJ2-3; TRBD1 is a possible D gene (6 bases). V lost 3 bases to trimming and J lost 0 bases, with 13 bases between them. The CDR3 contains 16 residues. The CDR3 protein is CASSFRDTLSTDTQYF. CDR3 DNA: TGTGCCAGCAGTTTTCGGGACACCTTAAGCACAGATACGCAGTATTTT.

About this clonotype itself: A much larger clone lies a single base off, so this may be a read error. The rearrangement joins TRBV7-2 to TRBJ2-1, with D unclear. This CDR3 region has 14 residues. CDR1 and CDR2 from the germline V gene are SGHTA and FQGNSA. The CDR3: CASSFRPPNNERFF. The CDR3 region has the DNA TGTGCCAGCAGCTTTAGGCCTCCCAACAATGAGCGGTTCTTC.

This clonotype has ten or more counts. J is TRBJ1-1 and V is TRBV6-2 or TRBV6-3; no reliable D call. The length of the CDR3 is 15 residues. The V end was cut by 5 bases, the J end by 0 bases, with 13 bases between. The V gene's germline CDR1 is MNHEY and CDR2 SVGEGT. The CDR3 reads CASSRFAGVNTEAFF. Here the CDR3 DNA reads TGTGCCAGCAGTCGTTTCGCAGGCGTGAACACTGAAGCTTTCTTT.

V usage is TRBV6-5 and J usage is TRBJ1-5, with a weak D call TRBD1 (6 bases). The V gene's germline CDR1 is MNHEY and CDR2 SVGAGI. This CDR3 spans 15 amino acids. The V end was cut by 3 bases, the J end by 6 bases, with 15 bases between. CDR3 amino acids: CASSYQRGGSQPQHF. DNA for the CDR3: TGTGCCAGCAGTTATCAGCGGGGGGGCAGTCAGCCCCAGCATTTT.

This clonotype was seen a few times. A much larger clone lies a single base off, so this may be a read error. The genes are TRBV4-3 and TRBJ2-5; 9 bases fit TRBD1. The CDR3 is 15 amino acids. Germline CDR1 reads LGHNA; CDR2 reads YSLEER. CDR3 amino acids: CTSSQGQGSSETQYF. Written as DNA, the CDR3 is TGCACCAGCAGCCAGGGACAGGGTTCTTCGGAGACCCAGTACTTC.

This clonotype came up many times. V and J are TRBV19 and TRBJ1-1; maybe TRBD1 (5 bases). Germline V gives CDR1 LNHDA, CDR2 SQIVND (reference sequence). V lost 7 bases and J 5 bases, leaving 20 bases between the germline ends. The CDR3 sequence is 15 residues long. CDR3 sequence: CASNPFYGAGTEAFF. DNA of the CDR3: TGTGCCAGTAACCCGTTTTATGGGGCTGGGACTGAAGCTTTCTTT.

This clonotype has at least ten counts. The J gene is TRBJ1-5, the V gene TRBV23-1; D is unclear. TRBV23-1 has ORF status, its function being uncertain. Deletions cut 2 bases from V and 10 bases from J, with 12 bases between. The CDR3 has 13 residues. This CDR3 reads CASSQREAEPQHF. The CDR3 DNA reads as TGCGCCAGCAGTCAAAGGGAGGCTGAACCCCAGCATTTT.

As concerns this clonotype: Possible read error: a much larger clone is one base away. J is TRBJ2-2 and V is TRBV7-8, with 8 bases aligning to TRBD2. Germline CDR1 is SGHVS and CDR2 is FQNEAQ. CDR3 size: 14 residues. The ends lost 8 bases at V and 6 bases at J; junction bases unmatched: 8. The CDR3 is CASGTTGLAGELFF. The CDR3 DNA sequence: TGTGCCAGCGGCACAACGGGACTAGCCGGGGAGCTGTTTTTT. Looking up the rest from reference TRBV7-8 and TRBJ2-2 gives the full variable domain: GAGVSQSPRYKVAKRGQDVALRCDPISGHVSLFWYQQALGQGPEFLTYFQNEAQLDKSGLPSDRFFAERPEGSVSTLKIQRTQQEDSAVYLCASGTTGLAGELFFGEGSRLTVL.

The sample holds a few counts of this clonotype. A much larger clone lies a single base off, so this may be a read error. This chain connects TRBV27 to TRBJ2-3; weak D call: TRBD1 (6 bases). Germline loops: CDR1 MNHEY, CDR2 SMNVEV (reference sequence). The CDR3 totals 14 residues. CDR3 residues: CASRTGQLTDAQYF. The CDR3, as DNA: TGTGCCAGCAGGACCGGACAGTTAACAGATGCGCAGTATTTT.

The table lists this clonotype with many counts. This rearrangement joins TRBV24-1 to TRBJ1-5; D not certain. The V gene's germline CDR1 is KGHDR and CDR2 SFDVKD. The CDR3 length is 22 residues. Trimming pared 0 bases from V and 0 bases from J, leaving 26 bases between. CDR3 sequence (DNA): TGTGCCACCAGTGATTTGATGGCTCCGATTCGAGGGCAAGAGAGTAGCAATCAGCCCCAGCATTTT. Translating it yields CATSDLMAPIRGQESSNQPQHF.

A remark on this clonotype: The junction and the germline gene differ at one end; a read error may be behind it. The J gene is TRBJ2-7, the V gene TRBV14; D may be TRBD1 (6 bases). The CDR3 covers 14 residues. Germline-derived CDR1 and CDR2 are SGHDN and FVKESK. This CDR3 is CVSSHTGTTYERYF. DNA for the CDR3: TGTGTCAGCAGCCACACCGGGACAACTTACGAGCGGTACTTC. Full variable domain (missing parts from reference TRBV14 and TRBJ2-7): EAGVTQFPSHSVIEKGQTVTLRCDPISGHDNLYWYRRVMGKEIKFLLHFVKESKQDESGMPNNRFLAERTGGTYSTLKVQPAELEDSGVYFCVSSHTGTTYERYFGPGTRLTVT.

This clonotype occurred many times. The gene calls are TRBV20-1 and TRBJ1-3, with a weak D call TRBD1 (6 bases). CDR3 length: 15 residues. The V gene lost 6 bases and the J gene lost 0 bases, with 15 bases spanning the gap. CDR1 is DFQATT and CDR2 is SNEGSKA in the germline V gene (reference sequence). CDR3 coding DNA: TGCAGTGCAAATAAACAGGGAGACTCTGGAAACACCATATATTTT. Its protein product is CSANKQGDSGNTIYF.

This clonotype has ten or more counts. This rearrangement joins TRBV27 to TRBJ2-7, with TRBD2 matching 8 bases. The CDR3 covers 14 residues. Trimming at V came to 4 bases and at J to 3 bases, leaving 5 bases not matched to a gene. Looked up from germline, CDR1 is MNHEY and CDR2 is SMNVEV (reference sequence). The CDR3 protein is CASSSGAGVYEQYF. The CDR3 DNA sequence: TGTGCCAGCAGTTCAGGAGCGGGAGTCTACGAGCAGTACTTC.

This clonotype was recorded many times. The gene calls are TRBV2 and TRBJ2-2; no firm D call. Germline V gives CDR1 SNHLY, CDR2 FYNNEI. This CDR3 is built from 15 residues. Trimming took off 0 bases at V and 4 bases at J, with 9 bases between the two ends. The CDR3: CASSEADKSTGELFF. The CDR3 coding sequence is TGTGCCAGCAGTGAAGCGGATAAAAGCACCGGGGAGCTGTTTTTT.

This clonotype was observed once. The chain uses TRBV9 and TRBJ2-1, with TRBD1 matching 7 bases. The V segment lost 2 bases and the J segment 4 bases; nucleotides outside the gene matches: 0. The germline CDR1 and CDR2 sequences are SGDLS and YYNGEE. The CDR3 covers 13 residues. The CDR3 reads CASSVGQYNEQFF. DNA for the CDR3: TGTGCCAGCAGCGTGGGACAGTACAATGAGCAGTTCTTC.

This clonotype has a count of ten or more. The chain is built from TRBV5-5 and TRBJ1-1; perhaps TRBD1 as D (6 bases). Germline CDR1 and CDR2: SGHKS and YYEKEE (reference sequence). This CDR3 region has 14 residues. V lost 4 bases and J lost 0, with 10 bases in between. Here the CDR3 DNA reads TGTGCCAGCAGCCCAAGGACAGTGAACACTGAAGCTTTCTTT. It is translated as CASSPRTVNTEAFF.

In regard to this clonotype: A much larger clone lies one base from this, so it may be a read error. CDR3 loop: CASSQTGTALQETQCF. DNA of the CDR3: TGTGCCAGCAGCCAAACCGGGACAGCGCTCCAAGAGACCCAGTGCTTC. The V gene is TRBV14, the J gene TRBJ2-5; the match to TRBD1 covers 7 bases. From germline, CDR1 is SGHDN and CDR2 FVKESK. The CDR3 runs to 16 residues.

The table lists this clonotype with many counts. The chain links TRBV25-1 to TRBJ2-5; D unclear. The length of the CDR3 is 14 residues. Germline lookup yields CDR1 MGHDK and CDR2 SYGVNS. V lost 1 base and J lost 0, with 6 bases in between. CDR3 nucleotide sequence: TGTGCCAGCAGTGAATCTTCGTACCAAGAGACCCAGTACTTC. Translating gives CASSESSYQETQYF.

Many counts were recorded for this clonotype. The V gene is TRBV7-9, the J gene TRBJ2-7; the D is unclear. The CDR3 is 12 residues long. Germline CDR1 is SEHNR and CDR2 is FQNEAQ (reference sequence). Trimming stripped 5 bases from V and 5 bases from J, with 10 bases between. The CDR3, as DNA: TGTGCCAGCAGCCTTCCCGGACACGAGCAGTACTTC. The encoded protein is CASSLPGHEQYF.

This clonotype showed up many times. The chain couples TRBV5-6 to TRBJ2-1, with D perhaps matching TRBD1 or TRBD2 (5 bases each). CDR3 length: 12 amino acids. V lost 4 bases and J 10 bases, leaving 12 bases between the germline ends. The germline CDR1 and CDR2 sequences are SGHDT and YYEEEE. CDR3 nucleotides: TGTGCCAGCAGCATCCGGGACGGGGAGCAGTTCTTC. It yields the protein CASSIRDGEQFF.

In this sample, this clonotype turned up a few times. A read error may produce the germline difference seen at one junction end. This chain links TRBV7-9 with TRBJ2-5; TRBD1 is a possible D gene (6 bases). The CDR3 is 14 residues long. In germline, CDR1 is SEHNR, CDR2 FQNEAQ (reference sequence). CDR3 sequence reads: CATSAGTNQEAQYF. The DNA of the CDR3 is TGTGCTACCTCCGCCGGGACAAATCAAGAGGCCCAGTACTTC.

This clonotype was counted between two and nine times. One junction end disagrees with the germline gene, perhaps due to a read error. The chain couples TRBV6-6 to TRBJ1-5; tentative D call: TRBD1 (5 bases). Germline loops: CDR1 MNHNY, CDR2 SVGAGI (reference sequence). The CDR3 totals 14 residues. CDR3 nucleotides: TGTGCCGGCAGTCCCCTCCTGACAGATCAGCCCCGGCATTTT. It yields the protein CAGSPLLTDQPRHF.

This clonotype has more than one count but fewer than ten. Being one base from a much bigger clone, this may be a read error. This rearrangement joins TRBV6-4 to TRBJ2-3, with 12 bases lining up with TRBD2. Germline V gene data show CDR1 as MRHNA and CDR2 as SNTAGT. The CDR3 extends over 19 amino acids. CDR3 region: CASSYSRGTSGPSTDTQYF. The CDR3 coding sequence is TGTGCCAGCAGTTACTCGCGGGGGACTAGCGGGCCTAGCACAGATACGCAGTATTTT.

This clonotype has more than one count but fewer than ten. This sequence may be a read error, since a much larger clone differs from it by one base. Here the CDR3 DNA reads TGTGCCAGCAGTGCCCCGGGACGGGGGTATATTGAAGCTTTCTTT. It encodes CASSAPGRGYIEAFF. The rearrangement links TRBV27 to TRBJ1-1; D may be TRBD1 (5 bases). The germline gives CDR1 MNHEY, CDR2 SMNVEV (reference sequence). The CDR3 is 15 amino acids. The V end was cut by 5 bases, the J end by 7 bases, with 20 bases between.

This clonotype was found many times. The V call is TRBV7-3, the J call TRBJ2-1; D gene uncertain. Deletions cut 2 bases from V and 3 bases from J, with 8 bases between. CDR1 and CDR2 (germline): SGHTA, FQGTGA. The CDR3 extends over 14 amino acids. CDR3 DNA: TGTGCCAGCAGCTTAGGCGGATTCTACAATGAGCAGTTCTTC. Encoded protein: CASSLGGFYNEQFF.

This clonotype was detected many times. An end of the junction differs from the germline gene, which may be a read error. The chain uses TRBV11-2 and TRBJ2-7; 8 bases fit TRBD1. This CDR3 contains 14 residues. Germline CDR1 is SGHAT and CDR2 is FQNNGV. The CDR3 region has the DNA TGTGCCAGCAGCTTGGGGACAGGAACCTACGGGCAGTACTTC. Its protein is CASSLGTGTYGQYF.